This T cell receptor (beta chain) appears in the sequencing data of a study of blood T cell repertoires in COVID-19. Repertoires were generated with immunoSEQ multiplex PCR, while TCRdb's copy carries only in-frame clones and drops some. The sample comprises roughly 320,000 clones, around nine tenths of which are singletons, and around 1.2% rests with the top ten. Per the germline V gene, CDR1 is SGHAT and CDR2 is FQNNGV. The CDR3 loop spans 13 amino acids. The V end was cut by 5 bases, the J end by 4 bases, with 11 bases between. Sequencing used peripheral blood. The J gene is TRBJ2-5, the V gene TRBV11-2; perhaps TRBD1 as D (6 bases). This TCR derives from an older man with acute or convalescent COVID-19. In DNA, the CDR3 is TGTGCCAGCAGCATTTCAGGGGCAGAGACCCAGTACTTC. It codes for CASSISGAETQYF.